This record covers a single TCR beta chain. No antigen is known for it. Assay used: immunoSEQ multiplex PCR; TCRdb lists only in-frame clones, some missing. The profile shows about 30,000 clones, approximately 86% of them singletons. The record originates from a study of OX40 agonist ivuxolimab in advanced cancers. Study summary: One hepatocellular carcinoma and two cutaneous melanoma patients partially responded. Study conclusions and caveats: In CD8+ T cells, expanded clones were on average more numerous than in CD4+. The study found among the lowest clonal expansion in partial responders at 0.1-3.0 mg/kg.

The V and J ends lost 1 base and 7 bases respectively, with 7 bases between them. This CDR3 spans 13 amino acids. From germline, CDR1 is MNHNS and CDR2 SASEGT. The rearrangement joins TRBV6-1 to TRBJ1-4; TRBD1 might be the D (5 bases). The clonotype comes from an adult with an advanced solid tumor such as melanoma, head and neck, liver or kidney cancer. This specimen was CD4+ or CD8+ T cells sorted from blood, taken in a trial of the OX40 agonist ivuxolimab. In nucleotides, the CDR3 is TGTGCCAGCAGTGAAGGGGGGAGTGAAAAACTGTTTTTT. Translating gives CASSEGGSEKLFF.